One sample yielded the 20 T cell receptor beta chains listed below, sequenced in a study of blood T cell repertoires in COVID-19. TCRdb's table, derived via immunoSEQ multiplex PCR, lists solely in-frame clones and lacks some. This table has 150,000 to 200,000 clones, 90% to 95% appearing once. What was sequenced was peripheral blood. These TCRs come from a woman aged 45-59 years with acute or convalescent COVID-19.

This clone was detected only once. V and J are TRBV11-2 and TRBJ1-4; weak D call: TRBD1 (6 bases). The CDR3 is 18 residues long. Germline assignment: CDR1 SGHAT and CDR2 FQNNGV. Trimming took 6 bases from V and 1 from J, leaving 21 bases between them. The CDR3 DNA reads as TGTGCCAGCAGTCGCCGGGGGGCGATAAGAAAAACTAATGAAAAACTGTTTTTT. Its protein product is CASSRRGAIRKTNEKLFF.

The CDR3 DNA is TGTGCCAGCAGCCCCTACTCAGGGGGCAATCAGCCCCAGCATTTT. The encoded protein is CASSPYSGGNQPQHF. The rearrangement links TRBV4-2 to TRBJ1-5, with D maybe TRBD1 (6 bases). The germline CDR1 and CDR2 sequences are LGHNA and YNFKEQ. V lost 4 bases, J lost 2 bases, and 12 bases lay in between. The length of the CDR3 is 15 residues.

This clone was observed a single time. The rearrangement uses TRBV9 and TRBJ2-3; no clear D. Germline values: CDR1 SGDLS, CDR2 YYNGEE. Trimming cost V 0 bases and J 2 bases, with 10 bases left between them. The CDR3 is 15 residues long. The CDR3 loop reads CASSVGRSNTDTQYF. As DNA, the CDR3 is TGTGCCAGCAGCGTAGGCCGGTCTAACACAGATACGCAGTATTTT.

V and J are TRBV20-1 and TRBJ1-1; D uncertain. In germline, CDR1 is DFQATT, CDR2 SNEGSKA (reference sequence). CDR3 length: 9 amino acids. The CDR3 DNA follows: TGCAGCAACCTCGGGGAAGCTTTCTTT. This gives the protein CSNLGEAFF.

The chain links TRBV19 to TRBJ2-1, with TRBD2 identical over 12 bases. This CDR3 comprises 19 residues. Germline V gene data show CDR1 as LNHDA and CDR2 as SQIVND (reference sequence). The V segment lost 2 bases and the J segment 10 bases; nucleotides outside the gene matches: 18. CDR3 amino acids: CASSIPRRETSGSKGEQFF. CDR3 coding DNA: TGTGCCAGTAGTATACCCCGACGGGAGACTAGCGGGAGTAAAGGAGAGCAGTTCTTC.

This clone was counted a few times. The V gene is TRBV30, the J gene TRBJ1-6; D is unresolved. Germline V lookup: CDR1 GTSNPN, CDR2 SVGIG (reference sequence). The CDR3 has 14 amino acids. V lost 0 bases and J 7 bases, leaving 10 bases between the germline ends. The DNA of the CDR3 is TGTGCCTGGAGTGTAGCCACGATGAATTCACCCCTCCACTTT. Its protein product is CAWSVATMNSPLHF.

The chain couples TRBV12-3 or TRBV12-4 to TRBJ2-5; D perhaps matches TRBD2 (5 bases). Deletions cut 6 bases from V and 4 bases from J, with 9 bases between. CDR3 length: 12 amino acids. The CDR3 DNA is TGTGCCAGCAGACTAGAAGGAGAGACCCAGTACTTC. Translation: CASRLEGETQYF.

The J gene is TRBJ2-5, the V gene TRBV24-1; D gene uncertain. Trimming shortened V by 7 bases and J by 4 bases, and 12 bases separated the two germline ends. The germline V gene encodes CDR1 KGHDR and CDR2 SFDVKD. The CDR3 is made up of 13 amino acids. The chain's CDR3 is CATSHRYGETQYF. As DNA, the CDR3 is TGTGCCACCAGCCACCGGTACGGAGAGACCCAGTACTTC.

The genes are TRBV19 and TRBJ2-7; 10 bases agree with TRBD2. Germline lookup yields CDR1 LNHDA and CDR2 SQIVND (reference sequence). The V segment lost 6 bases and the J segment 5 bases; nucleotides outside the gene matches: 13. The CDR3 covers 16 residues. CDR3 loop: CASSQSWGLAGDEQYF. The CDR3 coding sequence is TGTGCCAGTAGCCAATCCTGGGGGCTAGCGGGAGACGAGCAGTACTTC.

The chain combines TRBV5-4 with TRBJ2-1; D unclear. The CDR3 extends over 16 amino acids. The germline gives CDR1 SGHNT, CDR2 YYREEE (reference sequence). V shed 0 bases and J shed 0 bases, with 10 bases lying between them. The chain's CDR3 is CASSLAAGSSYNEQFF. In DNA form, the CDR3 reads TGTGCCAGCAGCTTGGCCGCAGGAAGCTCCTACAATGAGCAGTTCTTC.

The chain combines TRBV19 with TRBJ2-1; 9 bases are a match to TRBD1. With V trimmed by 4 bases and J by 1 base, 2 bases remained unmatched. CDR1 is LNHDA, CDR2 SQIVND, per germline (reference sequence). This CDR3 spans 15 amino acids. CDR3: CASSRGTGSYNEQFF. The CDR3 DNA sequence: TGTGCCAGTAGTAGGGGGACAGGGTCCTACAATGAGCAGTTCTTC.

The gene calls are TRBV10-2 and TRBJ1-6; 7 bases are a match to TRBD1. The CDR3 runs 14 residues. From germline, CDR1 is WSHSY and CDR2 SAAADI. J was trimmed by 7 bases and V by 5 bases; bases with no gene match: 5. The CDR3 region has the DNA TGCGCCAGCAGTAGCCCACAGGGGAATTCACCCCTCCACTTT. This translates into CASSSPQGNSPLHF.

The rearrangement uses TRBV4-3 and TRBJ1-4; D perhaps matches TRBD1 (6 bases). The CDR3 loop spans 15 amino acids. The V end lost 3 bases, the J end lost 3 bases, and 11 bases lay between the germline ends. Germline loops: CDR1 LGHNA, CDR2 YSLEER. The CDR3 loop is CASSQDSAANEKLFF. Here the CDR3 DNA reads TGCGCCAGCAGCCAGGACAGCGCTGCTAATGAAAAACTGTTTTTT.

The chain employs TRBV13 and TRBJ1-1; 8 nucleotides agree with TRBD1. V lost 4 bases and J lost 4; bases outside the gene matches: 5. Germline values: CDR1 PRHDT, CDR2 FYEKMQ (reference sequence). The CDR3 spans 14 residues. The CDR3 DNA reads TGTGCCAGCAGCTCCCACAGGGGGGGCACTGAAGCTTTCTTT. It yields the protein CASSSHRGGTEAFF.

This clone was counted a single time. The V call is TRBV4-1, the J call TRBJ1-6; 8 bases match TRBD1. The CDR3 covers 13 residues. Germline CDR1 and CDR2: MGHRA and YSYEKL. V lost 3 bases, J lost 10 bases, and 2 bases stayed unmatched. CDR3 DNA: TGCGCCAGCAGCCAGACAGGGGCCTCACCCCTCCACTTT. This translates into CASSQTGASPLHF.

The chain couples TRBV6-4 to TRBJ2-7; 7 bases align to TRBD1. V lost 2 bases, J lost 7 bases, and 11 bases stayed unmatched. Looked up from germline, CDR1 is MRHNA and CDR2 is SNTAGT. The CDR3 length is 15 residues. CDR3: CASSDAWTGYLEQYF. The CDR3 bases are TGTGCCAGCAGTGACGCCTGGACAGGATACCTAGAGCAGTACTTC.

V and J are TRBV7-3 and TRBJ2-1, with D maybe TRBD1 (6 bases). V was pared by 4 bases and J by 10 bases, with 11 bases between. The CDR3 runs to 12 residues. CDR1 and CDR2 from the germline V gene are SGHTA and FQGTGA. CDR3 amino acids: CASSSVRGEQFF. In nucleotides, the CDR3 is TGTGCCAGCAGCTCCGTCAGGGGAGAGCAGTTCTTC.

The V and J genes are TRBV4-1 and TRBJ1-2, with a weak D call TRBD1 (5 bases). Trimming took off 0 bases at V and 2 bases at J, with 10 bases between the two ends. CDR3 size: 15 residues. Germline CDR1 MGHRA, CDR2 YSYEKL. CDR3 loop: CASSQDTQGNYGYTF. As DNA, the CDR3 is TGCGCCAGCAGCCAAGATACGCAGGGAAACTATGGCTACACCTTC.

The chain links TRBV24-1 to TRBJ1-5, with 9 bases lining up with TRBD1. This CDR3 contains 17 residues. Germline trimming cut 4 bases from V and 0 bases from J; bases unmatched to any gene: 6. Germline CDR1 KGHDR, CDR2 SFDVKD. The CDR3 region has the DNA TGTGCCACCAGTGACGAACAGGGGGCGGGTAGCAATCAGCCCCAGCATTTT. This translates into CATSDEQGAGSNQPQHF.

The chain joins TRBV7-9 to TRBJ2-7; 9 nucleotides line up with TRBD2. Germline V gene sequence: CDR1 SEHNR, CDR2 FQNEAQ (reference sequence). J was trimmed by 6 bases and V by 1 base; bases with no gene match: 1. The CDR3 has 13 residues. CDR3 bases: TGTGCCAGCAGCTTAGGGCGGGGGGGCGAGCAGTACTTC. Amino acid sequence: CASSLGRGGEQYF.